The next 26 T cell receptor beta chains were all read from a single sample in a study of blood T cell repertoires in COVID-19 (dated by TCRdb to 2020 to 2022). Library creation used the immunoSEQ multiplex PCR assay. The source is immuneACCESS, and TCRdb retained only in-frame sequences with V and J called. Part of the clones is not carried over; for the studies checked, unresolved V genes explain less than half of this, and the remainder is unexplained. The table for this sample lists 77,000 or so clones; more than 75% of them were counted only once. Over 25% of the sample lies in the top ten. The sample consisted of peripheral blood. The receptors originated from a woman older than 75 with active or convalescent COVID-19.

V is TRBV6-6 and J is TRBJ1-5; no firm D call. Trimming took 6 bases from V and 2 from J, leaving 14 bases between them. The CDR3 contains 15 residues. The germline V gene has CDR1 MNHNY and CDR2 SVGAGI (reference sequence). As DNA, the CDR3 is TGTGCCAGCAGCTCACAGTTGTTCGGCAATCAGCCCCAGCATTTT. Its protein product is CASSSQLFGNQPQHF.

V and J are TRBV19 and TRBJ1-1, with D possibly being TRBD1 (5 bases). Germline V CDR1 and CDR2: LNHDA, SQIVND (reference sequence). The CDR3 has 10 residues. For the CDR3, the DNA is TGTGGACAGACGAACACTGAAGCTTTCTTT. Its protein is CGQTNTEAFF.

The J gene is TRBJ1-2, the V gene TRBV4-3; 8 bases fit TRBD1. Germline lookup yields CDR1 LGHNA and CDR2 YSLEER. CDR3 size: 14 residues. J lost 4 bases, V lost 1 base, and 2 bases had no gene match. Here the CDR3 reads CASSQGQGPYGYTF. Here the CDR3 DNA reads TGCGCCAGCAGCCAAGGACAGGGGCCCTATGGCTACACCTTC.

V and J are TRBV7-2 and TRBJ2-5, with no clear D. Trimming cost V 1 base and J 2 bases, with 8 bases left between them. The CDR3 has 14 amino acids. In germline, CDR1 is SGHTA, CDR2 FQGNSA. The CDR3 nucleotides read TGTGCCAGCAGCTTAGTTGGTAGTCAAGAGACCCAGTACTTC. Translated, it gives CASSLVGSQETQYF.

J is TRBJ1-1 and V is TRBV19; D gene ambiguous. CDR1 LNHDA and CDR2 SQIVND come from the germline V gene (reference sequence). The CDR3 consists of 14 residues. V lost 7 bases to trimming and J lost 4 bases, with 16 bases between them. CDR3 sequence (DNA): TGTGCCAGTACCCTAACGGGAGTCAGCACTGAAGCTTTCTTT. It specifies CASTLTGVSTEAFF. Filled out from reference TRBV19 and TRBJ1-1, the complete variable domain reads DGGITQSPKYLFRKEGQNVTLSCEQNLNHDAMYWYRQDPGQGLRLIYYSQIVNDFQKGDIAEGYSVSREKKESFPLTVTSAQKNPTAFYLCASTLTGVSTEAFFGQGTRLTVV.

This chain links TRBV19 with TRBJ2-7; maybe TRBD1 (6 bases). Germline CDR1 reads LNHDA; CDR2 reads SQIVND (reference sequence). Between the trimmed V and J ends, which lost 5 bases and 5 bases, there was a span of 16 bases. The CDR3 is 14 amino acids. The chain's CDR3 is CASSSPGTLHEQYF. As DNA, the CDR3 is TGTGCCAGTAGTTCCCCCGGGACACTCCACGAGCAGTACTTC. The full variable domain, its missing parts supplied by reference TRBV19 and TRBJ2-7, is DGGITQSPKYLFRKEGQNVTLSCEQNLNHDAMYWYRQDPGQGLRLIYYSQIVNDFQKGDIAEGYSVSREKKESFPLTVTSAQKNPTAFYLCASSSPGTLHEQYFGPGTRLTVT.

V is TRBV6-5 and J is TRBJ1-1, with D perhaps TRBD1 (5 bases). This CDR3 contains 15 residues. V dropped 0 bases and J dropped 5 bases, with 13 bases sitting between them. From germline, CDR1 is MNHEY and CDR2 SVGAGI. CDR3 in amino acids: CASSYSPRARTEAFF. The CDR3 DNA is TGTGCCAGCAGTTACTCCCCCAGGGCTCGGACTGAAGCTTTCTTT.

V and J are TRBV6-2 or TRBV6-3 and TRBJ2-2; TRBD2 aligns across 8 bases. Trimming removed 5 bases from V and 5 bases from J; junction bases left unmatched: 16. The CDR3 is 18 amino acids. The germline V gene encodes CDR1 MNHEY and CDR2 SVGEGT. CDR3 DNA sequence: TGTGCCAGCAGTCCCACCGGCCTCGGGAGGGCTCGTACCGGGGAGCTGTTTTTT. Its translation is CASSPTGLGRARTGELFF.

The genes are TRBV7-9 and TRBJ2-1; a weak D match, TRBD1 (6 bases). CDR1 is SEHNR, CDR2 FQNEAQ, per germline (reference sequence). The V and J ends lost 1 base and 7 bases respectively, with 17 bases between them. The length of the CDR3 is 16 residues. CDR3 DNA sequence: TGTGCCAGCAGCTTAGAATTAGGGGGAGTAAGGAATGAGCAGTTCTTC. Its translation: CASSLELGGVRNEQFF.

The CDR3 nucleotides read TGTGCCAGCAGCCCTAGTGGCACTGAAGCTTTCTTT. Protein: CASSPSGTEAFF. The chain recombines TRBV5-5 with TRBJ1-1; D call uncertain. V was cut by 4 bases and J by 4 bases, with 8 bases left in between. The length of the CDR3 is 12 residues. Looked up from germline, CDR1 is SGHKS and CDR2 is YYEKEE (reference sequence).

The chain is built from TRBV21-1 and TRBJ1-1; the table's D call, TRBD1, has no DNA check behind it. TRBV21-1 is termed a pseudogene. The CDR3 loop spans 16 amino acids. This CDR3 is CASSKRQGQTSHEAFF. The CDR3 DNA is TGTGCCAGCAGCAAACGACAGGGGCAGACTTCTCATGAAGCTTTCTTT.

The chain is built from TRBV27 and TRBJ1-6; 9 positions agree with TRBD1. V trimming: 3 bases; J trimming: 13 bases; junction bases outside the gene matches: 7. The germline V gene has CDR1 MNHEY and CDR2 SMNVEV (reference sequence). The length of the CDR3 is 14 residues. CDR3 sequence: CASSFGGQGWPLHF. In DNA, the CDR3 is TGTGCCAGCAGTTTCGGGGGACAGGGATGGCCCCTCCACTTT.

The chain couples TRBV7-2 to TRBJ2-3; D not certain. The CDR3 runs to 12 residues. Trimming removed 5 bases from V and 6 bases from J, with 9 bases in between. CDR1 SGHTA and CDR2 FQGNSA come from the germline V gene. The CDR3 protein is CASSPLRDTQYF. CDR3 in DNA: TGTGCCAGCAGCCCACTCCGGGATACGCAGTATTTT.

The chain joins TRBV6-2 or TRBV6-3 to TRBJ2-4; maybe TRBD2 (6 bases). The CDR3 is 15 residues long. The germline V and J ends were trimmed by 6 bases and 0 bases, with 12 bases remaining between them. Looked up from germline, CDR1 is MNHEY and CDR2 is SVGEGT. The CDR3 protein is CASSFREVAKNIQYF. CDR3 nucleotide sequence: TGTGCCAGCAGCTTCAGGGAGGTAGCCAAAAACATTCAGTACTTC.

The chain employs TRBV5-1 and TRBJ1-1; 7 positions match TRBD1. Germline V gene data show CDR1 as SGHRS and CDR2 as YFSETQ. Trimming removed 6 bases from V and 0 bases from J; junction bases left unmatched: 14. This CDR3 is 17 amino acids long. CDR3 nucleotide sequence: TGCGCCAGCACCTCCACCACAGGGGAAAGAATGAACACTGAAGCTTTCTTT. Translation gives CASTSTTGERMNTEAFF.

The chain is built from TRBV3-1 (or the pseudogene TRBV3-2) and TRBJ1-1; no reliable D call. The CDR3 totals 15 residues. V lost 0 bases to trimming and J lost 8 bases, with 16 bases between them. Germline CDR1 reads LGHDT; CDR2 reads YNNKEL (reference sequence). The CDR3 region is CASSQDPRIDSEAFF. In nucleotides, the CDR3 is TGTGCCAGCAGCCAAGACCCCAGAATCGACTCCGAAGCTTTCTTT.

This sequence joins TRBV29-1 and TRBJ2-5; D is possibly TRBD2 (5 bases). The germline V gene encodes CDR1 SQVTM and CDR2 ANQGSEA. V lost 6 bases, J lost 10 bases, and 21 bases lay in between. This CDR3 is 13 amino acids long. The CDR3 reads CSVPDIGRGSQYF. The DNA of the CDR3 is TGCAGCGTACCCGACATCGGCCGAGGGAGCCAGTACTTC. The whole variable domain, remainder taken from reference TRBV29-1 and TRBJ2-5, is SAVISQKPSRDICQRGTSLTIQCQVDSQVTMMFWYRQQPGQSLTLIATANQGSEATYESGFVIDKFPISRPNLTFSTLTVSNMSPEDSSIYLCSVPDIGRGSQYFGPGTRLLVL.

In this sample, this clone turned up once. CDR3 bases: TGTGCCAGTAGCCCAACCGGGTTTCCGAGCGACACTGAAGCTTTCTTT. This gives the protein CASSPTGFPSDTEAFF. The chain has TRBV19 and TRBJ1-1; D is unclear. The V end was cut by 6 bases, the J end by 3 bases, with 20 bases between. There are 16 residues in the CDR3. From germline, CDR1 is LNHDA and CDR2 SQIVND (reference sequence).

V gene TRBV4-1 combines with J gene TRBJ2-3; TRBD2 aligns across 9 bases. From germline, CDR1 is MGHRA and CDR2 YSYEKL. The V segment lost 3 bases and the J segment 1 base; nucleotides outside the gene matches: 5. This CDR3 region has 16 residues. CDR3 region: CASSHAGGPGTDTQYF. Here the CDR3 DNA reads TGCGCCAGCAGCCACGCGGGGGGGCCGGGCACAGATACGCAGTATTTT.

This clone is a singleton in its sample. This chain uses TRBV9 with TRBJ2-3, with 12 bases matching TRBD2. Germline V gives CDR1 SGDLS, CDR2 YYNGEE. The CDR3 is 16 amino acids. J lost 2 bases, V lost 3 bases, and 4 bases had no gene match. CDR3: CASSAASGGATDTQYF. Here the CDR3 DNA reads TGTGCCAGCAGCGCTGCTAGCGGGGGGGCCACAGATACGCAGTATTTT.

V is TRBV28 and J is TRBJ1-2; the D gene is possibly TRBD1 (5 bases). Trimming removed 5 bases at V and 8 bases at J, with 15 bases between. CDR1 is MDHEN, CDR2 SYDVKM, per germline. This CDR3 contains 13 residues. The CDR3 reads CASSDLRVLGYTF. In nucleotides, the CDR3 is TGTGCCAGCAGTGACCTCAGGGTATTAGGCTACACCTTC.

The chain carries TRBV25-1 and TRBJ1-4; perhaps TRBD1 as D (6 bases). Deletions cut 2 bases from V and 5 bases from J, with 9 bases between. The CDR3 loop spans 14 amino acids. CDR1 and CDR2 from the germline V gene are MGHDK and SYGVNS. CDR3 residues: CASSERQGNEKLFF. CDR3 coding DNA: TGTGCCAGCAGTGAAAGGCAGGGGAATGAAAAACTGTTTTTT.

This clone was counted a few times. In the same sample, other DNA sequences code for this CDR3. V is TRBV5-4 and J is TRBJ1-1, with no clear D. CDR3 length equals 13 residues. Per germline, CDR1 SGHNT and CDR2 YYREEE (reference sequence). V lost 0 bases and J 1 base, leaving 4 bases between the germline ends. The CDR3 DNA reads TGTGCCAGCAGCTTGGACAGGAACACTGAAGCTTTCTTT. It specifies CASSLDRNTEAFF.

This sequence joins TRBV27 and TRBJ2-5, with D perhaps matching TRBD2 (5 bases). V lost 7 bases and J 5 bases, leaving 14 bases between the germline ends. The CDR3 contains 13 residues. The V gene's germline CDR1 is MNHEY and CDR2 SMNVEV (reference sequence). The CDR3 sequence is CASMEAPWETQYF. DNA for the CDR3: TGTGCCAGCATGGAGGCTCCCTGGGAGACCCAGTACTTC.

The chain has TRBV12-3 or TRBV12-4 and TRBJ1-2; the D is unclear. The CDR3 has 13 residues. The V gene lost 7 bases and the J gene lost 2 bases, with 11 bases spanning the gap. The CDR3 reads CASTESGNYGYTF. The CDR3 bases are TGTGCCAGCACGGAATCGGGAAACTATGGCTACACCTTC.

This clone appeared a few times. The chain couples TRBV19 to TRBJ2-2; 7 bases map to TRBD1. The V gene's germline CDR1 is LNHDA and CDR2 SQIVND (reference sequence). There are 15 residues in the CDR3. The ends lost 5 bases at V and 6 bases at J; junction bases unmatched: 9. The chain's CDR3 is CASSGRGLEAGELFF. The CDR3 nucleotides are TGTGCCAGTAGTGGAAGGGGGCTGGAGGCCGGGGAGCTGTTTTTT.